What follows are 12 T cell receptor beta chains derived from one specimen sequenced in a study of beta chain features in type 1 diabetes. Of the isolated RNA, all was reverse transcribed, and so the sequenced material was expressed TCRB transcripts. Produced via immunoSEQ multiplex PCR; TCRdb's table is partial and in-frame only. The sample includes hundreds of thousands of clones, roughly 16% of them seen just once. Sequences were obtained from naive CD4+ T cells from blood. The receptor source for this set is a man aged 18-30 years in good health.

There are a few counts of this clone. J is TRBJ2-7 and V is TRBV18, with D possibly being TRBD1 (6 bases). The CDR3 runs 14 residues. Per germline, CDR1 KGHSH and CDR2 LQKENI. V was trimmed by 3 bases and J by 2 bases, leaving 11 bases between them. CDR3 bases: TGTGCCAGCTCACCCCTACAGGGCCCCTACGAGCAGTACTTC. Translation gives CASSPLQGPYEQYF.

Only a few counts were recorded for this clone. The chain is built from TRBV6-4 and TRBJ2-2; D remains unclear. The germline V gene has CDR1 MRHNA and CDR2 SNTAGT. V lost 5 bases and J 7 bases, leaving 11 bases between the germline ends. The CDR3 is 13 residues long. The CDR3 sequence is CASSRGRSGELFF. The CDR3, as DNA: TGTGCCAGCAGTAGAGGTCGAAGCGGGGAGCTGTTTTTT.

This clone was seen more than once but under ten times. This chain joins TRBV7-2 and TRBJ1-3; D unresolved. The V and J ends lost 5 bases and 0 bases respectively, with 8 bases between them. CDR1 is SGHTA, CDR2 FQGNSA, per germline. The CDR3 loop spans 14 amino acids. DNA of the CDR3: TGTGCCAGCAGCGAACTCAGCTCTGGAAACACCATATATTTT. Its translation is CASSELSSGNTIYF.

V and J are TRBV5-4 and TRBJ2-1; 10 bases align to TRBD2. CDR3 length: 16 residues. Trimming cost V 3 bases and J 4 bases; bases outside gene matches: 7. Germline V gives CDR1 SGHNT, CDR2 YYREEE (reference sequence). CDR3 amino acids: CASSSPSGGLYNEQFF. The DNA for the CDR3 is TGTGCCAGCAGCTCCCCTAGCGGGGGACTTTACAATGAGCAGTTCTTC.

The chain employs TRBV28 and TRBJ1-2, with unresolved D. CDR1 is MDHEN and CDR2 is SYDVKM in the germline V gene. This CDR3 has 13 residues. Trimming took off 4 bases at V and 4 bases at J, with 10 bases between the two ends. This chain's CDR3 is CASSWPVTYGYTF. CDR3 DNA sequence: TGTGCCAGCAGTTGGCCGGTGACCTATGGCTACACCTTC.

The chain combines TRBV29-1 with TRBJ2-3, with D perhaps TRBD1 or TRBD2 (6 bases each). This CDR3 is 14 amino acids long. Germline V gene sequence: CDR1 SQVTM, CDR2 ANQGSEA. V lost 8 bases to trimming and J lost 0 bases, with 15 bases between them. The CDR3 DNA follows: TGCAGCTCCCGCCAGGGGACTAGCACAGATACGCAGTATTTT. Amino acids: CSSRQGTSTDTQYF.

The J gene is TRBJ2-6, the V gene TRBV5-1, with D unresolved. The V end was cut by 4 bases, the J end by 0 bases, with 11 bases between. There are 16 residues in the CDR3. Germline V CDR1 and CDR2: SGHRS, YFSETQ. CDR3 loop: CASSVLAYSGANVLTF. The CDR3 DNA reads TGCGCCAGCAGCGTATTGGCATACTCTGGGGCCAACGTCCTGACTTTC.

This clone was seen a handful of times. The CDR3: CASSPKYEQYF. DNA for the CDR3: TGTGCCAGCAGTCCGAAGTACGAGCAGTACTTC. The chain couples TRBV28 to TRBJ2-7, with D unresolved. Germline lookup yields CDR1 MDHEN and CDR2 SYDVKM. The CDR3 length is 11 residues. Trimming took 5 bases from V and 4 from J, leaving 6 bases between them. The whole variable domain, filled in from reference TRBV28 and TRBJ2-7, reads DVKVTQSSRYLVKRTGEKVFLECVQDMDHENMFWYRQDPGLGLRLIYFSYDVKMKEKGDIPEGYSVSREKKERFSLILESASTNQTSMYLCASSPKYEQYFGPGTRLTVT.

The chain has TRBV7-3 and TRBJ2-1, with TRBD2 identical over 8 bases. Germline loops: CDR1 SGHTA, CDR2 FQGTGA. The trim removed 4 bases at V and 0 bases at J, leaving 5 bases unmatched. The CDR3 extends over 16 amino acids. The CDR3 loop is CASSSKRGRSYNEQFF. The CDR3 nucleotides are TGTGCCAGCAGCTCAAAGCGGGGGCGCTCCTACAATGAGCAGTTCTTC.

This clone was observed a few times. The chain carries TRBV7-9 and TRBJ1-2; TRBD1 is a possible D gene (6 bases). Per the germline V gene, CDR1 is SEHNR and CDR2 is FQNEAQ (reference sequence). The V and J ends lost 5 bases and 0 bases respectively, with 13 bases between them. The CDR3 contains 15 residues. CDR3 in amino acids: CASSLTGPSNYGYTF. The CDR3 coding sequence is TGTGCCAGCAGCCTGACAGGACCCTCTAACTATGGCTACACCTTC.

The chain uses TRBV10-3 and TRBJ2-3; perhaps TRBD1 as D (6 bases). Looked up from germline, CDR1 is ENHRY and CDR2 is SYGVKD. Trimming left V 0 bases short and J 1 base short, with 14 bases between. CDR3 length equals 17 residues. The CDR3 DNA reads as TGTGCCATCAGTGAGTCTGGCCAGGGGAGTGGCACAGATACGCAGTATTTT. It translates to CAISESGQGSGTDTQYF.

The chain links TRBV19 to TRBJ2-1, with D perhaps assigned TRBD1 or TRBD2 (5 bases each). Deletions cut 0 bases from V and 14 bases from J, with 20 bases between. The germline V gene encodes CDR1 LNHDA and CDR2 SQIVND (reference sequence). The CDR3 covers 15 residues. In nucleotides, the CDR3 is TGTGCCAGTAGTATAGAGGGGACCAGGATGTTAGGGGAGTTCTTC. Translated, it gives CASSIEGTRMLGEFF.